The entry below gives a single T cell receptor beta chain sequence along with its context. The germline V gene has CDR1 MGHDK and CDR2 SYGVNS. Trimming took 6 bases from V and 3 from J; bases not matched to a gene: 19. This CDR3 has 18 amino acids. Treatment specified: roughly 20 received Ad26.COV2.S at low or high dose, single or two shots; roughly five received placebo; per-sample allocation not given. Vaccine and placebo recipients were sampled on day 63 after the first injection. Donation was by an adult aged 18-55 years who was in Boston. The data are from a study of Ad26.COV2.S vaccination and SARS-CoV-2 variants. The assay was immunoSEQ multiplex PCR, and TCRdb's table has in-frame clones only and misses some. The repertoire includes hundreds of thousands of clones, over 75% of them detected once, and more than 9% sits in the top ten.

The sequence was obtained from a person aged 18-60 years who received the Ad26.COV2.S COVID-19 vaccine or a placebo. The rearrangement uses TRBV25-1 and TRBJ1-1, with 7 bases aligning to TRBD1. The material sequenced was peripheral blood, taken in a trial of Ad26.COV2.S vaccine versus placebo. CDR3 sequence (DNA): TGTGCCAGCAGCCCTGGGGTGGTAACAGGGGAGGGGGACACTGAAGCTTTCTTT. This encodes CASSPGVVTGEGDTEAFF.